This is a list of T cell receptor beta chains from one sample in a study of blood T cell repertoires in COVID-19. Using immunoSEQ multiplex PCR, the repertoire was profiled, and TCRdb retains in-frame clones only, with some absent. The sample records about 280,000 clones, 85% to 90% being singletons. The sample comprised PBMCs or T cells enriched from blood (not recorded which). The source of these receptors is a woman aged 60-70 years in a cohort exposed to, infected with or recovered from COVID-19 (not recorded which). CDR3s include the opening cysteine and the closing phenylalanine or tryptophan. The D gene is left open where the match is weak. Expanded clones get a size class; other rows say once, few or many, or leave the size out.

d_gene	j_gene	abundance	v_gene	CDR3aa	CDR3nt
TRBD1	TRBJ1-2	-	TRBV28	CASRMNRGRAWGEPSYGYTF	TGTGCCAGCAGGATGAACAGGGGGCGGGCTTGGGGCGAGCCCTCCTATGGCTACACCTTC
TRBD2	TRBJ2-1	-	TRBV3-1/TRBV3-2	CASSQGPAGGPSSYNEQFF	TGTGCCAGCAGCCAAGGCCCAGCGGGAGGCCCCAGCTCCTACAATGAGCAGTTCTTC
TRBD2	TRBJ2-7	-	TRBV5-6	CASSYPRRTSGRYEQYF	TGTGCCAGCAGCTATCCCAGACGGACTAGCGGGAGGTACGAGCAGTACTTC
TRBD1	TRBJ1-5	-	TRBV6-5	CASRARRGPYQPQHF	TGTGCCAGCAGGGCACGCAGGGGGCCCTATCAGCCCCAGCATTTT
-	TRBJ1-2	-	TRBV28	CASSYDSIYGYTF	TGTGCCAGCAGTTACGACAGCATCTATGGCTACACCTTC
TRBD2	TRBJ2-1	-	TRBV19	CASSIEGFRGGNEQFF	TGTGCCAGTAGTATTGAAGGCTTCCGGGGGGGCAATGAGCAGTTCTTC
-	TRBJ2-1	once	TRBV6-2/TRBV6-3	CASSFYREGEQFF	TGTGCCAGCAGTTTCTACAGGGAAGGTGAGCAGTTCTTC
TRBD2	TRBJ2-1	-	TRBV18	CASSPSREINNEQFF	TGTGCCAGCTCACCGTCGCGGGAGATTAACAATGAGCAGTTCTTC
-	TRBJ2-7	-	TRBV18	CASSPQSTYYEQYF	TGTGCCAGCTCACCACAATCCACCTACTACGAGCAGTACTTC
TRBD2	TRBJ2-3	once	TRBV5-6	CASSLGLAGDGRTDTQYF	TGTGCCAGCAGCTTGGGACTAGCGGGAGACGGCCGCACAGATACGCAGTATTTT
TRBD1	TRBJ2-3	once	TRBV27	CASTPLGQGADTQYF	TGTGCCAGCACACCCCTTGGACAGGGGGCAGATACGCAGTATTTT
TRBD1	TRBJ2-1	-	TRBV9	CASSADRGKSYNEQFF	TGTGCCAGCAGCGCTGACAGGGGAAAGTCCTACAATGAGCAGTTCTTC
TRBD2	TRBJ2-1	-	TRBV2	CASQAVSGGEQFF	TGTGCCAGCCAAGCAGTATCGGGGGGTGAGCAGTTCTTC
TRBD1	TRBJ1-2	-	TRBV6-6	CASTNDRVHGYTF	TGTGCCAGCACCAACGACAGGGTCCATGGCTACACCTTC
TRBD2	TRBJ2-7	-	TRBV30	CAWRASGDYEQYF	TGTGCCTGGAGGGCTAGCGGGGACTACGAGCAGTACTTC
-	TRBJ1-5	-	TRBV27	CASSSSPGHWQPQHF	TGTGCCAGCAGTTCCTCACCGGGACATTGGCAGCCCCAGCATTTT
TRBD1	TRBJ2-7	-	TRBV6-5	CASSYLTGEYF	TGTGCCAGCAGTTATCTTACAGGGGAGTACTTC
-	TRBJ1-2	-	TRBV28	CASTTGKGGYTF	TGTGCCAGCACTACAGGGAAGGGTGGCTACACCTTC
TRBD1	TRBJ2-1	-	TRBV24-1	CATSDRTGPYNEQFF	TGTGCCACCAGTGATCGGACAGGTCCCTACAATGAGCAGTTCTTC
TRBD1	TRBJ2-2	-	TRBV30	CAWKGLGQGKVNTGELFF	TGTGCCTGGAAAGGTCTGGGACAGGGGAAGGTTAACACCGGGGAGCTGTTTTTT
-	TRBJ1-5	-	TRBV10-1	CASSESSGTARHSNQPQHF	TGCGCCAGCAGTGAGTCCTCCGGGACTGCCCGTCATAGCAATCAGCCCCAGCATTTT
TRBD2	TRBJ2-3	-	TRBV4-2	CASSLYFSGTSTDTQYF	TGTGCCAGCAGCCTCTACTTTAGCGGGACTAGCACAGATACGCAGTATTTT
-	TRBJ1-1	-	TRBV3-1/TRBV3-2	CASSQDSIRSEAFF	TGTGCCAGCAGCCAAGATTCTATTCGCTCTGAAGCTTTCTTT
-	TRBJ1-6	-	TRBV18	CASSPTDDSPLHF	TGTGCCAGCTCACCGACAGACGACTCGCCCCTCCACTTT
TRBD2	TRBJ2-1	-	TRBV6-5	CASNSGRANEQFF	TGTGCCAGCAATAGCGGGAGGGCCAATGAGCAGTTCTTC
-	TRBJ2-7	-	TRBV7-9	CASSLSSVSHEQYF	TGTGCCAGCAGCTTAAGTTCGGTGTCCCACGAGCAGTACTTC
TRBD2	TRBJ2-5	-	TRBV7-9	CASSSHGTSGSGETQYF	TGTGCCAGCAGCTCACACGGGACTAGCGGGAGTGGTGAGACCCAGTACTTC
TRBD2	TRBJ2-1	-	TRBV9	CASSSWSREGPAEQFF	TGTGCCAGCAGCTCCTGGTCCCGGGAGGGCCCCGCTGAGCAGTTCTTC
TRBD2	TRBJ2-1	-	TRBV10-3	CAAGETSDYNEQFF	TGTGCCGCCGGAGAGACTAGCGACTACAATGAGCAGTTCTTC
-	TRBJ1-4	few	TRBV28	CASRAAIATNEKLFF	TGTGCCAGCAGAGCGGCAATTGCAACTAATGAAAAACTGTTTTTT
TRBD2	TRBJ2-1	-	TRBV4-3	CASSQADRLAGGREQFF	TGCGCCAGCAGCCAAGCCGACCGACTAGCGGGAGGACGAGAGCAGTTCTTC
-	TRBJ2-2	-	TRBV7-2	CASRRSPQNTGELFF	TGTGCCAGCCGCCGGTCGCCCCAGAACACCGGGGAGCTGTTTTTT
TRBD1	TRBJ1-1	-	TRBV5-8	CASSLRLRQGLNTEAFF	TGTGCCAGCAGCTTGCGCCTCAGACAGGGACTGAACACTGAAGCTTTCTTT
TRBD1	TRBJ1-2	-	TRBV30	CAWSAHTSDRKRGVF	TGTGCCTGGAGTGCTCATACCTCGGACAGGAAGAGGGGGGTATTC
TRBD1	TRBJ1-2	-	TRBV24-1	CATSGQGAGYGYTF	TGTGCCACCAGTGGCCAGGGGGCTGGCTATGGCTACACCTTC
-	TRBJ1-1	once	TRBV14	CASSHYIGVLRTEAFF	TGTGCCAGCAGCCATTATATCGGGGTACTGAGGACTGAAGCTTTCTTT
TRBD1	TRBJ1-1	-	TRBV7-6	CASSLISGTGNSVNTEAFF	TGTGCCAGCAGCTTGATCTCCGGGACAGGCAACTCGGTGAACACTGAAGCTTTCTTT
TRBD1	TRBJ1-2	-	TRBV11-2	CASSFKGRGHGYTF	TGTGCCAGCAGCTTTAAGGGTAGGGGGCATGGCTACACCTTC
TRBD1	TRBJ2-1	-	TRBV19	CASSDNPTGVGINEQFF	TGTGCCAGTAGTGATAACCCGACAGGGGTAGGGATCAATGAGCAGTTCTTC
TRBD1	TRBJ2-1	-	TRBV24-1	CATGTGGEDEQFF	TGTGCCACCGGGACAGGGGGAGAGGATGAGCAGTTCTTC
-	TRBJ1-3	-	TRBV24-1	CATRGGPGNTIYF	TGTGCCACAAGGGGGGGCCCTGGAAACACCATATATTTT
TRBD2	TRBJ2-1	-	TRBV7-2	CASSSVAGAARYNEQFF	TGTGCCAGCAGCTCCGTAGCGGGAGCGGCCCGTTACAATGAGCAGTTCTTC
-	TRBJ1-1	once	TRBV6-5	CASRTTVNTEAFF	TGTGCCAGCAGGACGACAGTGAACACTGAAGCTTTCTTT
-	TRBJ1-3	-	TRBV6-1	CASSEIRAGVASGNTIYF	TGTGCCAGCAGTGAAATAAGGGCAGGGGTGGCCTCTGGAAACACCATATATTTT
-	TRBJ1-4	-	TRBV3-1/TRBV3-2	CASSRPSRGTNEKLFF	TGTGCCAGCAGCCGCCCATCCAGGGGAACTAATGAAAAACTGTTTTTT
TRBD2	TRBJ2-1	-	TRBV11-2	CASSLVAGTSSYEQFF	TGTGCCAGCAGCTTAGTGGCCGGGACTAGCAGTTATGAGCAGTTCTTC
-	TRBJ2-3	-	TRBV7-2	CASSLEDYHTDTQYF	TGTGCCAGCAGCTTAGAAGACTACCACACAGATACGCAGTATTTT
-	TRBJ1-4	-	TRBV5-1	CASSLGRQAPSYNEKLFF	TGCGCCAGCAGCTTGGGGAGACAGGCGCCCTCCTATAATGAAAAACTGTTTTTT
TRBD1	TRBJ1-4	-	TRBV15	CATSRASGQRNEKLFF	TGTGCCACCAGCAGAGCATCGGGACAGCGTAATGAAAAACTGTTTTTT
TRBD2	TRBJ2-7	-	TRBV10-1	CASPPITAGGDSYEQYF	TGCGCCAGCCCTCCAATAACTGCGGGAGGGGACTCCTACGAGCAGTACTTC
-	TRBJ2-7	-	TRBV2	CASSGTAREQYF	TGTGCCAGCAGTGGGACTGCTCGCGAGCAGTACTTC
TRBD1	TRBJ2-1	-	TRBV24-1	CATSDLGTGFQNEQFF	TGTGCCACCAGTGATTTGGGGACAGGGTTCCAAAATGAGCAGTTCTTC
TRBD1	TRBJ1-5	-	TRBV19	CASSHLGQGEGQPQHF	TGTGCCAGTAGTCACTTAGGACAGGGGGAAGGTCAGCCCCAGCATTTT
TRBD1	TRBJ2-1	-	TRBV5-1	CASSLALQGLGNEQFF	TGCGCCAGCAGCTTGGCCCTACAGGGGTTGGGTAATGAGCAGTTCTTC
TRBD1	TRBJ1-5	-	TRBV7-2	CASSLRTGTNQPQHF	TGTGCCAGCAGCCTTCGGACAGGGACCAATCAGCCCCAGCATTTT
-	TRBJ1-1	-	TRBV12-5	CASGSQGNTEAFF	TGTGCTAGTGGATCCCAGGGGAACACTGAAGCTTTCTTT
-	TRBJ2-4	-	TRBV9	CASSPRPGQENIQYF	TGTGCCAGCAGCCCCCGTCCGGGACAAGAAAACATTCAGTACTTC
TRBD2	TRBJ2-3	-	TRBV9	CASSPRTSGSFSDTQYF	TGTGCCAGCAGCCCCCGGACTAGCGGGAGCTTCTCAGATACGCAGTATTTT